The T cell receptor beta chain under discussion was sequenced for a study of blood T cell repertoires in COVID-19. The CDR3 consists of 12 residues. With 3 bases removed from V and 9 bases from J, the gap between germline ends came to 9 bases. Germline lookup yields CDR1 LNHDA and CDR2 SQIVND (reference sequence). Some clones are missing from TCRdb's copy, which holds only in-frame ones; the method was immunoSEQ multiplex PCR. The top ten hold around 2.8% of the sample, which has 300,000 to 400,000 clones, 89% seen once. This clone is a singleton in its sample. Seattle enrolled patients during active infection and tracked them longitudinally.

The clonotype was recovered from a woman in her 30s with COVID-19, enrolled during active disease. Sequenced material: peripheral blood. J is TRBJ2-1 and V is TRBV19; D is undetermined. The CDR3 region has the DNA TGTGCCAGTAGTATTCCCCCGCGTGAGCAGTTCTTC. The encoded protein is CASSIPPREQFF. Variable domain in full (rest from reference TRBV19 and TRBJ2-1): DGGITQSPKYLFRKEGQNVTLSCEQNLNHDAMYWYRQDPGQGLRLIYYSQIVNDFQKGDIAEGYSVSREKKESFPLTVTSAQKNPTAFYLCASSIPPREQFFGPGTRLTVL.